Listed below are T cell receptor beta chains from one sample, sequenced in a study of cytomegalovirus exposure and HLA in healthy donors. The method was immunoSEQ multiplex PCR; TCRdb's version includes in-frame clones alone and lacks a portion of them. Of about 76,000 clones detected, roughly four fifths appear once; the ten largest clones hold 9% to 14%. The sample comprised PBMCs. The receptor source for this set is a male donor in good health and CMV-seropositive. CDR3s include the opening cysteine and the closing phenylalanine or tryptophan. D genes are given only for firm matches. Clone size is given for some rows only: seen once, a few or many times, or a class if the clone is expanded.

d_call	j_call	v_call	clone_size	cdr3_nt	cdr3_aa
-	TRBJ1-5	TRBV7-2	-	TGTGCCAGCAGCGCCGGCGGGATAAGCAATCAGCCCCAGCATTTT	CASSAGGISNQPQHF
-	TRBJ2-2	TRBV14	-	TGTGCCAGCAGCCAGGGGAGTCCCACCGGGGAGCTGTTTTTT	CASSQGSPTGELFF
-	TRBJ2-7	TRBV6-5	-	TGTGCCAGCAGTTACTCGAGGTTCGGGGGTGGCTACGAGCAGTACTTC	CASSYSRFGGGYEQYF
TRBD2	TRBJ2-7	TRBV5-6	-	TGTGCCAGCAGCCTTACGACTAGCGGCTCCTACGAGCAGTACTTC	CASSLTTSGSYEQYF
-	TRBJ2-2	TRBV5-8	-	TGTGCCAGCAGCCGCGATACTATGGGGGAGCTGTTTTTT	CASSRDTMGELFF
-	TRBJ1-6	TRBV21-1	few	TGTGCCAGCAGGGCGCCAGGGAAAACAGCGAATTCACCCCTCCACTTT	CASRAPGKTANSPLHF
TRBD1	TRBJ2-7	TRBV7-9	few	TGTGCCAGCAGCTTTTGGGACAGAAACTACGAGCAGTACTTC	CASSFWDRNYEQYF
TRBD1	TRBJ2-7	TRBV4-1	few	TGCGCCAGCAGCCTCCAGGACAGGGTAGGGTACGAGCAGTACTTC	CASSLQDRVGYEQYF
-	TRBJ2-2	TRBV7-3	-	TGTGCCAGCAGCCCCAACTCGGCGAACACCGGGGAGCTGTTTTTT	CASSPNSANTGELFF
TRBD1	TRBJ2-7	TRBV29-1	few	TGCAGCGTACAGGGGTCGTCCCCCTACGAGCAGTACTTC	CSVQGSSPYEQYF
TRBD1	TRBJ2-7	TRBV2	few	TGTGCCAGCAGTTCCGGGACAGCTGGAGCCTACGAGCAGTACTTC	CASSSGTAGAYEQYF
-	TRBJ1-4	TRBV6-1	-	TGTGCCAGCAGTGCGGAGGGGGGGGATGAAAAACTGTTTTTT	CASSAEGGDEKLFF
TRBD1	TRBJ2-7	TRBV29-1	-	TGCAGCGTTGAGTTAGGGGGCCCCTACGAGCAGTACTTC	CSVELGGPYEQYF
-	TRBJ2-1	TRBV27	-	TGTGCCAGCAGTCACTCCCTAGCGACGTCCAACAATGAGCAGTTCTTC	CASSHSLATSNNEQFF